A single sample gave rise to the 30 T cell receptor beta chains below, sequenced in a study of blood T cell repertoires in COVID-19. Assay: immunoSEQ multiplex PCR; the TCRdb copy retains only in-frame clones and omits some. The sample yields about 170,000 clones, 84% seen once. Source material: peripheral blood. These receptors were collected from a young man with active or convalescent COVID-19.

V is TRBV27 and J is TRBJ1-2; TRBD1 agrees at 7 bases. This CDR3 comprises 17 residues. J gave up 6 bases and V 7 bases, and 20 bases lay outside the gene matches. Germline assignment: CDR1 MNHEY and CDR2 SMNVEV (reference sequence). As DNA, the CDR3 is TGTGCCAGCACCACCGAGGGCGCCAGGGGGGTGTTGGATGGCTACACCTTC. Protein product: CASTTEGARGVLDGYTF.

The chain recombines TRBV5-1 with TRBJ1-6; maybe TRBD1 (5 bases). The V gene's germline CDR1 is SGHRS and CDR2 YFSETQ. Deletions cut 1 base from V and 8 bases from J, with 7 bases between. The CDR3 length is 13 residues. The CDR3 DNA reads TGCGCCAGCAGCTTGCAGGGCTATTCACCCCTCCACTTT. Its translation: CASSLQGYSPLHF.

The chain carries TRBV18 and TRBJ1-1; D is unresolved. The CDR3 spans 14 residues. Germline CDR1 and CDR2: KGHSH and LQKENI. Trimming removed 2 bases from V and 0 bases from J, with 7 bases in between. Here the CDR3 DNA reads TGTGCCAGCTCACCAGTATCTATGAACACTGAAGCTTTCTTT. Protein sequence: CASSPVSMNTEAFF.

The CDR3 DNA is TGTGCCAGCAGCTTAAGGCTAGCGGGATGGGAGCAGTACTTC. It encodes CASSLRLAGWEQYF. This sequence joins TRBV7-2 and TRBJ2-7, with 9 bases identical to TRBD2. This CDR3 contains 14 residues. J lost 7 bases, V lost 2 bases, and 6 bases had no gene match. Germline V lookup: CDR1 SGHTA, CDR2 FQGNSA.

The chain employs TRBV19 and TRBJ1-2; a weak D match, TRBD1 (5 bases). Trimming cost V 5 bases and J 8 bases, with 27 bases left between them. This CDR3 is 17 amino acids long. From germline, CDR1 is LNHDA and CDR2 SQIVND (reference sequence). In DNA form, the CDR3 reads TGTGCCAGTAGTCCTTTCCACTTTCAGGACGGAGGGGAAGGCTACACCTTC. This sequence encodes CASSPFHFQDGGEGYTF.

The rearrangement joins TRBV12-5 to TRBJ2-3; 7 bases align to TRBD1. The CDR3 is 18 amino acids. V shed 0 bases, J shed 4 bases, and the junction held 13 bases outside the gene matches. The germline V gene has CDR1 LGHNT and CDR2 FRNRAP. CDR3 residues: CASGLVRDGQVNSDTQYF. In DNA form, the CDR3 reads TGTGCTAGTGGTTTGGTGCGCGACGGACAGGTAAATTCAGATACGCAGTATTTT.

CDR3 DNA sequence: TGTGCCACCAGCAGAGATCTTTGGCGAGGGGAGGACACTGAAGCTTTCTTT. Residues: CATSRDLWRGEDTEAFF. The rearrangement joins TRBV15 to TRBJ1-1; D might be TRBD1 (5 bases). The V and J ends lost 0 bases and 3 bases respectively, with 17 bases between them. CDR3 length: 17 residues. Germline assignment: CDR1 LNHNV and CDR2 YYDKDF (reference sequence).

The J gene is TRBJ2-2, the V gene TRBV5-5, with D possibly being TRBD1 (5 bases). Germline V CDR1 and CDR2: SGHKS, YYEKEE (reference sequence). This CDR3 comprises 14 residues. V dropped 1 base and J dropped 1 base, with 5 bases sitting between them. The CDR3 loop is CASSLQGNTGELFF. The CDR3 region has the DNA TGTGCCAGCAGCTTGCAGGGGAACACCGGGGAGCTGTTTTTT.

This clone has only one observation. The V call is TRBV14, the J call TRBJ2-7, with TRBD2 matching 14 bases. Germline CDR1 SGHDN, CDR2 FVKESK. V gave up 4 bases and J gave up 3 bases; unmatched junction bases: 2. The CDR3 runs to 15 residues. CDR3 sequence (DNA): TGTGCCAGCAGCCGTGGGACTAGCGGGAGCTACGAGCAGTACTTC. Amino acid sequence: CASSRGTSGSYEQYF.

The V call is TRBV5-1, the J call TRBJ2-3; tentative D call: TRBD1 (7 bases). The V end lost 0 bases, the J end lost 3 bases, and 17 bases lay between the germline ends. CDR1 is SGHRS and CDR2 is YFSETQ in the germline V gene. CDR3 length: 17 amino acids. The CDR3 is CASSLGPTAGQTDTQYF. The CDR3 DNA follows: TGCGCCAGCAGCTTGGGCCCAACGGCGGGACAGACAGATACGCAGTATTTT.

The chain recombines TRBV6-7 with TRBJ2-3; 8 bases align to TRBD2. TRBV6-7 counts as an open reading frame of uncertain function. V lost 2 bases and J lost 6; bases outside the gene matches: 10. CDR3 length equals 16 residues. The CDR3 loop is CASSYEVAGWMDTQYF. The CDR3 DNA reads TGTGCCAGCAGTTACGAGGTAGCGGGGTGGATGGATACGCAGTATTTT.

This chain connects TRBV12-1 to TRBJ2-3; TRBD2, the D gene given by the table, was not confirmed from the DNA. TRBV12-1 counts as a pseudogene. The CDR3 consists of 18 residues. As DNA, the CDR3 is TGTGCCAGCAGGCGGGGACTAGCGGGAGGTGGGATCACAGATACGCAGTATTTT. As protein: CASRRGLAGGGITDTQYF.

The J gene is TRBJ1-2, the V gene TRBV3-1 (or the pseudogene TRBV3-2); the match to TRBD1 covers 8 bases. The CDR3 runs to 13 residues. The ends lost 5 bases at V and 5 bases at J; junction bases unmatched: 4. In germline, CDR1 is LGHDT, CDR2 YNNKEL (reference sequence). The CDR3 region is CASSGQGRYGYTF. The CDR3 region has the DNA TGTGCCAGCAGCGGACAGGGAAGATATGGCTACACCTTC.

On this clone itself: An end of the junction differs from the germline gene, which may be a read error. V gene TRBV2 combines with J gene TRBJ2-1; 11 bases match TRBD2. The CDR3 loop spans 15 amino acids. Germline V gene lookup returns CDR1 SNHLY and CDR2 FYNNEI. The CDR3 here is CTSSGRLAGFDEQFF. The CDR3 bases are TGTACCAGCAGTGGGAGACTAGCGGGATTCGATGAGCAGTTCTTC.

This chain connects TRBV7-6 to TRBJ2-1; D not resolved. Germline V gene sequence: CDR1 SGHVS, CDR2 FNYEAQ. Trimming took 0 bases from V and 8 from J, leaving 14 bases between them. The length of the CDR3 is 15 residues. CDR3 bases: TGTGCCAGCAGCTTAGCGTCGGGTGTGGTGGATGAGCAGTTCTTC. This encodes CASSLASGVVDEQFF.

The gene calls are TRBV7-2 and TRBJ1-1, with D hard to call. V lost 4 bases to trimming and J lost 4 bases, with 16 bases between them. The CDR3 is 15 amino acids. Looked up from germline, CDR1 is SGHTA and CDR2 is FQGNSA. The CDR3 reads CASSSDGLRGTEAFF. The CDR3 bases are TGTGCCAGCAGCTCGGACGGGCTGCGGGGCACTGAAGCTTTCTTT.

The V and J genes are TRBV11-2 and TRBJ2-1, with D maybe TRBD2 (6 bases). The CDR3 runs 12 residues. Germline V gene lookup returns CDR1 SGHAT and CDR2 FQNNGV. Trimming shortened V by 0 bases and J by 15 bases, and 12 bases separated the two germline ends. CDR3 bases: TGTGCCAGCAGCTTAGAGCGGACTATGCGGTTCTTC. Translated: CASSLERTMRFF.

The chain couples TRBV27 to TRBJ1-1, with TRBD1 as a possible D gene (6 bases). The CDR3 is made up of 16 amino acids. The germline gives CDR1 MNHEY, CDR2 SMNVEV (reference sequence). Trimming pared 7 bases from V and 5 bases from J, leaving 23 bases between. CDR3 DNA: TGTGCCAGCACCCCTCGGGGGGCCTGGCCGATAACTGAAGCTTTCTTT. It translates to CASTPRGAWPITEAFF.

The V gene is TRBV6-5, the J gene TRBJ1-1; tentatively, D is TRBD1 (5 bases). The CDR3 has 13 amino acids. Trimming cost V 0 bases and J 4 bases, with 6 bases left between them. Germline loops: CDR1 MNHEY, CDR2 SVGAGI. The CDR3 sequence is CASSYSQATEAFF. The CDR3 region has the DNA TGTGCCAGCAGTTACTCACAGGCCACTGAAGCTTTCTTT.

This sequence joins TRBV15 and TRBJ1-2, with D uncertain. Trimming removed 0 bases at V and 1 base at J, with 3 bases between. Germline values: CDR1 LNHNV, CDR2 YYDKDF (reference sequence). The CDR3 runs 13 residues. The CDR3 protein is CATSRDINYGYTF. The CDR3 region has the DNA TGTGCCACCAGCAGAGACATTAACTATGGCTACACCTTC.

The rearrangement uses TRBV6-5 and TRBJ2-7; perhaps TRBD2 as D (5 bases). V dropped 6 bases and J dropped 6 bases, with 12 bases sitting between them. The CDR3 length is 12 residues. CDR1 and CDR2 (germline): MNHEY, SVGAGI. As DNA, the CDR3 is TGTGCCAGCAGCCTCCTAAGCGGCGAGCAGTACTTC. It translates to CASSLLSGEQYF.

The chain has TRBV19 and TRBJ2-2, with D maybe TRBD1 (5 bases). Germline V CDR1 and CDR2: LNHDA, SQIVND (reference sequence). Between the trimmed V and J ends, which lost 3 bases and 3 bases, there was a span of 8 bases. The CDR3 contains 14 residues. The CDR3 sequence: CASSIRGDTGELFF. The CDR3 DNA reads TGTGCCAGTAGTATTAGGGGTGACACCGGGGAGCTGTTTTTT.

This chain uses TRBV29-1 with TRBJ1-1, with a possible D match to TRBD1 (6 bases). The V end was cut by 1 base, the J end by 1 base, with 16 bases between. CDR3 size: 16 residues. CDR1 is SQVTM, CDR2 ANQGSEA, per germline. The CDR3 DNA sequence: TGCAGCGTTGAAGCGGGGCCAGGGGAACGGAACACTGAAGCTTTCTTT. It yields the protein CSVEAGPGERNTEAFF.

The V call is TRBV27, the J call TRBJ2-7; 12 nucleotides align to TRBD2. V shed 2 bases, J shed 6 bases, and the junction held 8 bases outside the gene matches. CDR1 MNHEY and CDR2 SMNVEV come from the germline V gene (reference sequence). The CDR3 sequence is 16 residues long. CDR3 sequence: CASSLRLAGVYSEQYF. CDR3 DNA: TGTGCCAGCAGTTTAAGACTAGCGGGAGTATATAGCGAGCAGTACTTC.

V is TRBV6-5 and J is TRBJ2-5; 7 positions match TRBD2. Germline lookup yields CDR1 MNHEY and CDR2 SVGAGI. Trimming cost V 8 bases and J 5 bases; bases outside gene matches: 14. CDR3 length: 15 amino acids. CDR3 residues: CASRSYTSGGETQYF. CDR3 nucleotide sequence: TGTGCCAGCCGTAGTTATACCTCCGGGGGGGAGACCCAGTACTTC.

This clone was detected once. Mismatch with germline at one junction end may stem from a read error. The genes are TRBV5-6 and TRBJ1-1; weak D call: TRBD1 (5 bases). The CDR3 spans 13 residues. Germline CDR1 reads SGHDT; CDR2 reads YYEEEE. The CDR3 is CASSLDATVQRLF. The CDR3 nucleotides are TGTGCCAGCAGCTTGGATGCGACAGTGCAAAGGCTATTT.

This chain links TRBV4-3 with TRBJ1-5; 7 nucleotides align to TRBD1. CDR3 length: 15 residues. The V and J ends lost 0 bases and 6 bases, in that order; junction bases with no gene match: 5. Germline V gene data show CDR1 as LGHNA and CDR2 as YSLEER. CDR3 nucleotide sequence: TGCGCCAGCAGCCAAGAGGAGGGGGCGGTTCAGCCCCAGCATTTT. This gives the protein CASSQEEGAVQPQHF.

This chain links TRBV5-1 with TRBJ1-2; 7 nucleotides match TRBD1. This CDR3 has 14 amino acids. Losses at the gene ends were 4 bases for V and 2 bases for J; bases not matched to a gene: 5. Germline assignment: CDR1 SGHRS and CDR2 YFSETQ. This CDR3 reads CASSHRQGNYGYTF. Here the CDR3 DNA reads TGCGCCAGCAGCCATAGACAGGGAAACTATGGCTACACCTTC. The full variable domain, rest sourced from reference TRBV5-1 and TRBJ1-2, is KAGVTQTPRYLIKTRGQQVTLSCSPISGHRSVSWYQQTPGQGLQFLFEYFSETQRNKGNFPGRFSGRQFSNSRSEMNVSTLELGDSALYLCASSHRQGNYGYTFGSGTRLTVV.

CDR3 loop: CASSLTGHSGANVLTF. The CDR3 region has the DNA TGTGCCAGCAGCTTAACAGGCCACTCTGGGGCCAACGTCCTGACTTTC. The chain employs TRBV7-2 and TRBJ2-6; weak D call: TRBD1 (5 bases). Trimming took 2 bases from V and 0 from J, leaving 8 bases between them. The CDR3 sequence is 16 residues long. The germline V gene encodes CDR1 SGHTA and CDR2 FQGNSA. Together with reference TRBV7-2 and TRBJ2-6, the CDR3 gives the full variable domain: GAGVSQSPSNKVTEKGKDVELRCDPISGHTALYWYRQSLGQGLEFLIYFQGNSAPDKSGLPSDRFSAERTGGSVSTLTIQRTQQEDSAVYLCASSLTGHSGANVLTFGAGSRLTVL.

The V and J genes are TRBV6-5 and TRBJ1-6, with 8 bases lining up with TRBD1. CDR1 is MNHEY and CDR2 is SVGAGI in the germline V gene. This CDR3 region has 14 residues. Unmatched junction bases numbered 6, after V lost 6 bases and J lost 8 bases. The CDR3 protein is CASRVQGADSPLHF. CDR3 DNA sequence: TGTGCCAGCAGAGTGCAGGGGGCTGATTCACCCCTCCACTTT.